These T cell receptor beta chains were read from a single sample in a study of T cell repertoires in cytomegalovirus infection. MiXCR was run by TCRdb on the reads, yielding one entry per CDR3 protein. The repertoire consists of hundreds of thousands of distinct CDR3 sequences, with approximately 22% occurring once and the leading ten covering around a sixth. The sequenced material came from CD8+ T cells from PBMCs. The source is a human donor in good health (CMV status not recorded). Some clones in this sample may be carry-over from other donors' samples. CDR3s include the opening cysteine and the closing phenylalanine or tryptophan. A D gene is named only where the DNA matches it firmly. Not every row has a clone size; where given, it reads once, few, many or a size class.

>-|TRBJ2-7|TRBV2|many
TGTGCCAGCAGGGGAAGAGAAAACTACGAGCAGTACTTC
CASRGRENYEQYF
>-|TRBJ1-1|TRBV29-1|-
TGCAGCGTGGGCAGAAGTTCCACTTACACTGAAGCTTTCTTT
CSVGRSSTYTEAFF
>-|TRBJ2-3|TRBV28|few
TGTGCCAGCAGCCGATTAGAAGATACGCAGTATTTT
CASSRLEDTQYF
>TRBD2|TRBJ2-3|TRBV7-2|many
TGTGCCAGCAGCCTGGGGACTAGTTCTAGCACAGATACGCAGTATTTT
CASSLGTSSSTDTQYF
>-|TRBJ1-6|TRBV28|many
TGTGCCAGCAGGTTCCGGGATAGCTCCTATAATTCACCCCTCCACTTT
CASRFRDSSYNSPLHF
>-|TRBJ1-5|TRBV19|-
TGTGCCAGTACCCCCCTCCAGGGTAGCAATCAGCCCCAGCATTTT
CASTPLQGSNQPQHF
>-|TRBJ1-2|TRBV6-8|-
TGTGCCAGCAACCCCGGCGCCTATGGCTACACCTTC
CASNPGAYGYTF
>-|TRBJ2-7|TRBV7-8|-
TGTGCCAGCAGCTTAACGAGAGGGACCTACGAGCAGTACTTC
CASSLTRGTYEQYF
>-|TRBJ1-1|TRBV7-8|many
TGTGCCAGCAGTTATCAGGGGTTTGCTGAAGCTTTCTTT
CASSYQGFAEAFF
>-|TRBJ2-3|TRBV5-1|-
TGCGCCAGCACCGATGGTGGCTCTAGCACAGATACGCAGTATTTT
CASTDGGSSTDTQYF
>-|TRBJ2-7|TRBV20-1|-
TGCAGTGCTAGGGGCAGCTCCTACGAGCAGTACTTC
CSARGSSYEQYF
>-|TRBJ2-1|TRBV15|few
TGTGCCACCAGCAGAGGTAGGAAAAGCTCCTACAATGAGCAGTTCTTC
CATSRGRKSSYNEQFF
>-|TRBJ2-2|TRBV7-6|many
TGTGCCAGCAGCTTAGGTGGGGCAACTTACACCGGGGAGCTGTTTTTT
CASSLGGATYTGELFF
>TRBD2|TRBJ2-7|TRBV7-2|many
TGTGCCAGCAGCTTAGATCTGGGGGGGGGCTACGAGCAGTACTTC
CASSLDLGGGYEQYF
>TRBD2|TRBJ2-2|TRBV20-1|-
TGCAGTGCGATTAGCGGGGGCCCTCAGGGAACCGGGGAGCTGTTTTTT
CSAISGGPQGTGELFF
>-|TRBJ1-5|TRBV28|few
TGTGCCAGCAGTTTAGGGATCATTGACATCAATCAGCCCCAGCATTTT
CASSLGIIDINQPQHF
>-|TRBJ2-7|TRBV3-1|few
TGTGCCAGCAGCCCTCCCGGAACATCCCCCCTCCTGGAGCAGTACTTC
CASSPPGTSPLLEQYF
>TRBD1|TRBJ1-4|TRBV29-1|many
TGCAGCGTGAGGACAGGTTTGGAAGAAAAACTGTTTTTT
CSVRTGLEEKLFF
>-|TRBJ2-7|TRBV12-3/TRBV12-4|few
TGTGCCAGCAGTTTCTCCCCAGGGTGGTGGGAGCAGTACTTC
CASSFSPGWWEQYF
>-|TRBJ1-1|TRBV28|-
TGTGCCAGCAGTTTGGTCAGGTTCGGGAACACTGAAGCTTTCTTT
CASSLVRFGNTEAFF
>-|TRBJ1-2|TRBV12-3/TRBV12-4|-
TGTGCCAGCAGTACCCCCGACAACGTTAACTATGGCTACACCTTC
CASSTPDNVNYGYTF
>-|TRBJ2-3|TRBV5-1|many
TGCGCCAGCAGCTTGGCCGGACCTGAAGATACGCAGTATTTT
CASSLAGPEDTQYF
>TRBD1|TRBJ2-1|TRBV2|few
TGTGCCAGCGCGGACAGGGTGAAGGATGAGCAGTTCTTC
CASADRVKDEQFF
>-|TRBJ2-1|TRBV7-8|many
TGTGCCAGCAGAAAAACTCCTCCCTCCTACAATGAGCAGTTCTTC
CASRKTPPSYNEQFF
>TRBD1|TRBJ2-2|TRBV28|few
TGTGCCAGCAGTTCCCCGGTACAGGGGGACACCGGGGAGCTGTTTTTT
CASSSPVQGDTGELFF
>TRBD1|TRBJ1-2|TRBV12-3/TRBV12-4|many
TGTGCCAGCAGCGCCGGGACAGGGAATCGTTGGCGTGGCTACACCTTC
CASSAGTGNRWRGYTF
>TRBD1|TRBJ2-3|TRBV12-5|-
TGTGCTAGTGGTCCCACCGGGACAGTAAACACAGATACGCAGTATTTT
CASGPTGTVNTDTQYF
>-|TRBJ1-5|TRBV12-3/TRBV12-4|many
TGTGCCAGCAGTAATACCAATTCGGGCAATCAGCCCCAGCATTTT
CASSNTNSGNQPQHF
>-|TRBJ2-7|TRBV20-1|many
TGCAGTGCTAGGCCCCCCGATGTCTACGAGCAGTACTTC
CSARPPDVYEQYF
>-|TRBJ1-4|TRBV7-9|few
TGTGCCACCACCGGGGCGGAGGCAACTAATGAAAAACTGTTTTTT
CATTGAEATNEKLFF
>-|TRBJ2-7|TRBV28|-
TGTGCCAGCAGCCCCCCCGCCCTTCTTTACGAGCAGTACTTC
CASSPPALLYEQYF
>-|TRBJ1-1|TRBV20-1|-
TGCAGTGCTAGCCCGGGGAACACTGAAGCTTTCTTT
CSASPGNTEAFF
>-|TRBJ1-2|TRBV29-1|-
TGCAGCGTTGGAGTCTTGGTCCCAGGGTACACCTTC
CSVGVLVPGYTF
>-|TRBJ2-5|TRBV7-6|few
TGTGCCAGCAGCTTAGGTCCTGGTCGGGGGAAAGGGAGCCAAGAGACCCAGTACTTC
CASSLGPGRGKGSQETQYF
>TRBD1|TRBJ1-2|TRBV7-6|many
TGTGCCAGCAGCTTCTCGGGACAGGGGGTGTTTAATGGCTATGGCTACACCTTC
CASSFSGQGVFNGYGYTF
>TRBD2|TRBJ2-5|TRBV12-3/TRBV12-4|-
TGTGCCAGCCGGGAGGCTGGGGTCGCCGAGACCCAGTACTTC
CASREAGVAETQYF